The 27 T cell receptor beta chains listed next were all sequenced from one sample in a study of blood T cell repertoires in COVID-19. TCRdb's copy holds only in-frame clones and misses some; the assay was immunoSEQ multiplex PCR. The sample yields about 150,000 clones, about 83% seen once. Sequenced material: peripheral blood. These receptor sequences come from a woman older than 75 with acute or convalescent COVID-19.

The genes are TRBV6-2 or TRBV6-3 and TRBJ1-3; 7 bases match TRBD1. The CDR3 is 14 amino acids. With 4 bases clipped from V and 7 bases from J, the junction kept 7 bases outside the gene matches. Germline-derived CDR1 and CDR2 are MNHEY and SVGEGT. This CDR3 reads CASSSRTGGNTIYF. DNA of the CDR3: TGTGCCAGCAGTTCCCGGACAGGAGGCAACACCATATATTTT.

The CDR3 DNA follows: TGTGCCACCAGCAGAGATCGGCTAGGTAGTGGCATTCAGTACTTC. The encoded protein is CATSRDRLGSGIQYF. V is TRBV15 and J is TRBJ2-4; D gene unclear. V was cut by 0 bases and J by 9 bases, with 15 bases left in between. The CDR3 loop spans 15 amino acids. CDR1 is LNHNV, CDR2 YYDKDF, per germline (reference sequence).

The chain recombines TRBV4-1 with TRBJ1-3, with 7 bases aligning to TRBD1. Germline assignment: CDR1 MGHRA and CDR2 YSYEKL. The ends lost 5 bases at V and 2 bases at J; junction bases unmatched: 9. The CDR3 totals 16 residues. CDR3 residues: CASSAIDRAAGNTIYF. DNA for the CDR3: TGCGCCAGCAGCGCCATCGACAGGGCGGCTGGAAACACCATATATTTT.

The genes are TRBV29-1 and TRBJ1-4; 10 bases map to TRBD1. CDR3 length: 14 residues. The V gene's germline CDR1 is SQVTM and CDR2 ANQGSEA. V dropped 6 bases and J dropped 8; count of bases not matched to a gene: 9. As DNA, the CDR3 is TGCAGCGTAGTACGACAGGGGGCGGGCGAAAAACTGTTTTTT. Its translation: CSVVRQGAGEKLFF.

The chain uses TRBV28 and TRBJ2-7; D may be TRBD2 (5 bases). Trimming cost V 5 bases and J 7 bases, with 18 bases left between them. CDR3 length: 14 residues. Germline lookup yields CDR1 MDHEN and CDR2 SYDVKM. CDR3 sequence reads: CASSDSGRSGEQYF. CDR3 nucleotides: TGTGCCAGCAGTGATTCTGGGCGATCGGGGGAGCAGTACTTC. The full variable domain, in which reference TRBV28 and TRBJ2-7 provide the parts outside the CDR3, is DVKVTQSSRYLVKRTGEKVFLECVQDMDHENMFWYRQDPGLGLRLIYFSYDVKMKEKGDIPEGYSVSREKKERFSLILESASTNQTSMYLCASSDSGRSGEQYFGPGTRLTVT.

This chain connects TRBV18 to TRBJ2-3; 9 positions match TRBD2. Germline CDR1 is KGHSH and CDR2 is LQKENI. V was pared by 3 bases and J by 2 bases, with 6 bases of the junction left unmatched. This CDR3 has 16 amino acids. The CDR3 is CASSPLAGETTDTQYF. DNA for the CDR3: TGTGCCAGCTCACCCTTAGCGGGGGAAACCACAGATACGCAGTATTTT.

The genes are TRBV19 and TRBJ1-4; TRBD1 matches at 8 bases. Germline-derived CDR1 and CDR2 are LNHDA and SQIVND (reference sequence). V shed 7 bases, J shed 4 bases, and the junction held 5 bases outside the gene matches. The CDR3 totals 14 residues. The CDR3 spells CASTQGAFNEKLFF. The CDR3 DNA sequence: TGTGCCAGTACCCAGGGGGCGTTTAATGAAAAACTGTTTTTT.

This clone has just a few counts. The chain is built from TRBV6-2 or TRBV6-3 and TRBJ1-1, with 7 bases fitting TRBD1. With V trimmed by 6 bases and J by 0 bases, 16 bases remained unmatched. This CDR3 is built from 18 residues. In germline, CDR1 is MNHEY, CDR2 SVGEGT. The CDR3 reads CASSLPLDREQMNTEAFF. The DNA for the CDR3 is TGTGCCAGCAGCCTTCCCCTCGACAGGGAGCAAATGAACACTGAAGCTTTCTTT.

The CDR3 sequence is CASSLEDRAYNEQFF. The CDR3 coding sequence is TGCGCCAGCAGCTTGGAGGACAGAGCCTACAATGAGCAGTTCTTC. J is TRBJ2-1 and V is TRBV5-1, with D possibly matching TRBD1 (6 bases). V lost 0 bases, J lost 2 bases, and 9 bases lay in between. There are 15 residues in the CDR3. Germline V gives CDR1 SGHRS, CDR2 YFSETQ.

The CDR3 loop reads CASKLHRTYEQYF. CDR3 sequence (DNA): TGTGCCAGCAAATTACACAGAACCTACGAGCAGTACTTC. V is TRBV6-7 and J is TRBJ2-7; no reliable D call. TRBV6-7 is placed among ORFs of uncertain function. The CDR3 spans 13 residues. V was pared by 7 bases and J by 2 bases, with 12 bases between.

This chain uses TRBV2 with TRBJ1-1; 8 nucleotides agree with TRBD1. The CDR3 length is 15 residues. V trimming: 8 bases; J trimming: 1 base; junction bases outside the gene matches: 9. Germline CDR1 SNHLY, CDR2 FYNNEI. The CDR3 sequence is CASSPGGGGNTEAFF. In nucleotides, the CDR3 is TGTGCCAGCTCCCCAGGGGGCGGGGGGAACACTGAAGCTTTCTTT.

The chain is built from TRBV18 and TRBJ2-1; 9 positions agree with TRBD1. Looked up from germline, CDR1 is KGHSH and CDR2 is LQKENI. There are 17 residues in the CDR3. Trimming removed 2 bases from V and 7 bases from J; junction bases left unmatched: 12. The chain's CDR3 is CASSPRKGGQGENEQFF. The CDR3 DNA is TGTGCCAGCTCACCAAGGAAAGGGGGACAGGGCGAGAATGAGCAGTTCTTC.

The chain employs TRBV5-4 and TRBJ2-1; the match to TRBD2 covers 10 bases. The germline CDR1 and CDR2 sequences are SGHNT and YYREEE (reference sequence). The J segment lost 4 bases and the V segment lost 0 bases, leaving 4 bases of the junction unmatched. This CDR3 spans 16 amino acids. The chain's CDR3 is CASSLGGTSVYNEQFF. For the CDR3, the DNA is TGTGCCAGCAGCTTGGGAGGGACTAGCGTTTACAATGAGCAGTTCTTC.

Here the CDR3 DNA reads TGTGCCAGCAGCAACCGGACAGGAGGAAACACCATATATTTT. Translated, it gives CASSNRTGGNTIYF. The chain joins TRBV9 to TRBJ1-3; 7 nucleotides align to TRBD1. Germline-derived CDR1 and CDR2 are SGDLS and YYNGEE. Trimming removed 4 bases from V and 4 bases from J; junction bases left unmatched: 5. The CDR3 sequence is 14 residues long.

The chain has TRBV12-3 or TRBV12-4 and TRBJ2-3, with no clear D. V was clipped by 6 bases and J by 2 bases, with 3 bases between them. This CDR3 is 11 amino acids long. In DNA form, the CDR3 reads TGTGCCAGCAGCTACACAGATACGCAGTATTTT. Its protein product is CASSYTDTQYF.

The chain combines TRBV5-6 with TRBJ2-5; TRBD2 matches at 15 bases. In germline, CDR1 is SGHDT, CDR2 YYEEEE. After removal of 4 bases from V and 6 bases from J, the junction contained 7 bases not matched to a gene. This CDR3 is 16 amino acids long. The CDR3 nucleotides read TGTGCCAGCAGCGTACGGACTAGCGGGGGGGCGAAGACCCAGTACTTC. The encoded protein is CASSVRTSGGAKTQYF.

This chain connects TRBV6-1 to TRBJ2-2, with a weak D call TRBD1 (6 bases). In germline, CDR1 is MNHNS, CDR2 SASEGT. The V end lost 4 bases, the J end lost 3 bases, and 15 bases lay between the germline ends. The CDR3 has 16 residues. The CDR3 loop reads CASSGVTGSYTGELFF. In DNA form, the CDR3 reads TGTGCCAGCAGTGGAGTAACAGGGTCGTACACCGGGGAGCTGTTTTTT.

This clone occurred many times. One end of the junction does not line up with germline, which may come from a read error. This rearrangement joins TRBV7-9 to TRBJ1-1, with unresolved D. Germline V gene lookup returns CDR1 SEHNR and CDR2 FQNEAQ (reference sequence). The CDR3 has 8 residues. CDR3 sequence (DNA): TGTGCCAGCAGCTTCGAGGATTTT. This encodes CASSFEDF.

J is TRBJ2-7 and V is TRBV29-1; D is ambiguous. V lost 4 bases, J lost 0 bases, and 10 bases lay in between. The V gene's germline CDR1 is SQVTM and CDR2 ANQGSEA. CDR3 length equals 13 residues. The CDR3 sequence: CSVGQASSYEQYF. In DNA form, the CDR3 reads TGCAGCGTTGGGCAGGCCAGCTCCTACGAGCAGTACTTC.

This chain uses TRBV5-6 with TRBJ1-1, with D hard to call. CDR1 and CDR2 from the germline V gene are SGHDT and YYEEEE. CDR3 length: 16 amino acids. Between the trimmed V and J ends, which lost 0 bases and 3 bases, there was a span of 15 bases. CDR3 amino acids: CASSLGLGRSYTEAFF. In DNA form, the CDR3 reads TGTGCCAGCAGCTTGGGACTGGGGAGGTCCTACACTGAAGCTTTCTTT.

The chain carries TRBV28 and TRBJ1-2, with D unclear. The CDR3 is 15 residues long. V was clipped by 5 bases and J by 0 bases, with 13 bases between them. The germline V gene encodes CDR1 MDHEN and CDR2 SYDVKM. The CDR3 loop is CASSTPGETNYGYTF. As DNA, the CDR3 is TGTGCCAGCAGTACGCCGGGAGAAACTAACTATGGCTACACCTTC.

The CDR3 region is CASSLEAGGKNEKLFF. The CDR3 nucleotides read TGCGCCAGCAGCTTGGAGGCAGGGGGGAAAAATGAAAAACTGTTTTTT. The rearrangement joins TRBV5-1 to TRBJ1-4; 7 nucleotides align to TRBD1. This CDR3 region has 16 residues. Germline V lookup: CDR1 SGHRS, CDR2 YFSETQ. V shed 0 bases and J 5 bases; nucleotides not matched to a gene: 7.

V and J are TRBV4-1 and TRBJ1-2; no definite D call. The CDR3 has 14 residues. Germline CDR1 MGHRA, CDR2 YSYEKL. The V and J ends lost 1 base and 5 bases respectively, with 11 bases between them. CDR3 nucleotides: TGCGCCAGCAGCCAAGGGTTATGGCCGTATGGCTACACCTTC. As protein: CASSQGLWPYGYTF.

The V gene is TRBV27, the J gene TRBJ1-2, with D possibly matching TRBD1 (6 bases). The germline CDR1 and CDR2 sequences are MNHEY and SMNVEV (reference sequence). V was pared by 6 bases and J by 5 bases, with 16 bases between. This CDR3 contains 14 residues. CDR3 in DNA: TGTGCCAGCAGCGAAACAGGGAGAGGGTATGGCTACACCTTC. Translation gives CASSETGRGYGYTF.

The genes are TRBV5-1 and TRBJ2-7, with a weak D call TRBD1 (5 bases). Looked up from germline, CDR1 is SGHRS and CDR2 is YFSETQ. The length of the CDR3 is 13 residues. V gave up 4 bases and J gave up 4 bases, with 12 bases separating them. The CDR3 DNA sequence: TGCGCCAGCAGCGGGCAGGGAAAGTACGAGCAGTACTTC. This translates into CASSGQGKYEQYF.

The V call is TRBV19, the J call TRBJ2-3; D remains ambiguous. V gave up 3 bases and J gave up 0 bases, with 7 bases separating them. The CDR3 is 14 amino acids. Germline V gives CDR1 LNHDA, CDR2 SQIVND (reference sequence). The CDR3 protein is CASSIGSSTDTQYF. CDR3 DNA sequence: TGTGCCAGTAGTATCGGTTCTAGCACAGATACGCAGTATTTT.

In this sample, this clone turned up once. J is TRBJ1-4 and V is TRBV7-2; D ambiguous. CDR3 length: 15 amino acids. Per germline, CDR1 SGHTA and CDR2 FQGNSA. Trimming removed 1 base at V and 3 bases at J, with 9 bases between. DNA for the CDR3: TGTGCCAGCAGCTTAGTTACTGGTTCTAATGAAAAACTGTTTTTT. The encoded protein is CASSLVTGSNEKLFF.